A selection of T cell receptor beta chains follows, all from one sample in a study of T cell repertoires and leukemia-associated antigens. Their recognized antigens are unknown. From the 5' RACE reads, TCRdb called clonotypes with MiXCR, one entry per CDR3 protein. The data hold about 11,000 distinct CDR3 sequences, with about 42% observed a single time. The material sequenced was CD3+ T cells sorted from blood and cultured. Source of these receptors: a female donor in good health. Both conserved end residues are part of each CDR3. A D gene is named only where the DNA matches it firmly. Clone size is shown for a subset of rows, as once, few, many or a class of expanded clone.

CDR3 | DNA | size | V | D | J
CATSRDPGRYNEQFF | TGTGCCACCAGCAGAGACCCAGGGAGGTACAATGAGCAGTTCTTC | . | TRBV15 | . | TRBJ2-1
CVSSQDGGGLLSGTQYF | TGCGTCAGCAGCCAAGACGGAGGGGGCCTGTTATCAGGGACCCAGTACTTC | few | TRBV4-3 | . | TRBJ2-5
CSVQPGLAYNEQFF | TGCAGTGTCCAACCGGGACTAGCCTACAATGAGCAGTTCTTC | few | TRBV20-1 | TRBD2 | TRBJ2-1
CSATRRNEQYF | TGCAGTGCCACCCGGAGGAACGAGCAGTACTTC | few | TRBV20-1 | . | TRBJ2-7
CASTGKGRPNTEAFF | TGTGCCAGCACCGGAAAGGGACGTCCGAACACTGAAGCTTTCTTT | . | TRBV6-5 | . | TRBJ1-1
CASNCWRLADRTDTQYF | TGTGCCAGCAATTGTTGGAGACTAGCGGACCGCACAGATACGCAGTATTTT | many | TRBV28 | TRBD2 | TRBJ2-3
CSARQRDRGYNEQFF | TGCAGTGCTAGACAGAGGGACAGGGGCTACAATGAGCAGTTCTTC | few | TRBV20-1 | TRBD1 | TRBJ2-1
CSADQGEEAFF | TGCAGTGCGGATCAGGGGGAGGAAGCTTTCTTT | medium-sized | TRBV20-1 | TRBD1 | TRBJ1-1
CSARVPEIMHNEQFF | TGCAGTGCTAGGGTCCCGGAAATAATGCACAATGAGCAGTTCTTC | . | TRBV20-1 | . | TRBJ2-1
CAWALTGYYGCTF | TGTGCCTGGGCCCTGACAGGGTACTATGGCTGCACCTTC | . | TRBV30 | TRBD1 | TRBJ1-2
CASRPPGLGGNEQFF | TGCGCCAGCAGACCTCCGGGACTAGGGGGGAATGAGCAGTTCTTC | medium-sized | TRBV5-1 | TRBD2 | TRBJ2-1
CASSTLAAGTNEKLFF | TGTGCCAGCAGCACGTTAGCAGCGGGCACTAATGAAAAACTGTTTTTT | many | TRBV5-6 | . | TRBJ1-4
CASSQGGRGTGEPPFSPLHF | TGTGCCAGCAGCCAAGGCGGACGTGGGACAGGGGAGCCACCGTTCTCACCCCTCCACTTT | . | TRBV4-2 | TRBD1 | TRBJ1-6
CASSPTLVSSYNEQFF | TGTGCCAGCAGTCCCACCCTCGTTAGCTCCTACAATGAGCAGTTCTTC | . | TRBV27 | . | TRBJ2-1
CASSEQGFGANVLTF | TGTGCCAGCAGTGAACAGGGTTTTGGGGCCAACGTCCTGACTTTC | many | TRBV6-4 | . | TRBJ2-6
CATSDFETPHDEQFF | TGTGCCACCAGTGATTTTGAGACTCCCCACGATGAGCAGTTCTTC | . | TRBV24-1 | . | TRBJ2-1
CASSLGQGGETQYF | TGCGCCAGCAGCTTGGGACAGGGGGGAGAGACCCAGTACTTC | . | TRBV5-1 | TRBD1 | TRBJ2-5
CASSPVSGTADTQYF | TGTGCCAGCAGCCCAGTCTCGGGGACAGCAGATACGCAGTATTTT | . | TRBV12-3/TRBV12-4 | TRBD1 | TRBJ2-3
CASSRANDGTDTQYF | TGCGCCAGCTCCCGGGCCAACGACGGGACAGATACGCAGTATTTT | . | TRBV5-1 | . | TRBJ2-3
CSARASREPYEQYF | TGCAGTGCTAGGGCTTCGCGGGAGCCCTACGAGCAGTACTTC | . | TRBV20-1 | TRBD2 | TRBJ2-7
CASSLVGTGYGEQFF | TGTGCCAGCAGCTTAGTCGGGACAGGTTACGGTGAGCAGTTCTTC | . | TRBV7-8 | TRBD1 | TRBJ2-1
CANNQRSGRDSGELFF | TGTGCCAACAACCAGAGGAGCGGGAGAGATTCCGGGGAGCTGTTTTTT | . | TRBV11-3 | TRBD2 | TRBJ2-2
CASSSYRGSYEQYF | TGTGCCAGCAGTTCGTACAGGGGCTCCTACGAGCAGTACTTC | . | TRBV6-5 | TRBD1 | TRBJ2-7
CASSLGTGYQETQYF | TGCGCCAGCAGCTTGGGGACAGGGTACCAAGAGACCCAGTACTTC | few | TRBV5-1 | TRBD1 | TRBJ2-5
CASSPSLAGGLNEQFF | TGTGCCAGCTCACCCTCTCTAGCGGGAGGGCTAAATGAGCAGTTCTTC | . | TRBV18 | TRBD2 | TRBJ2-1
CASSLGGRAYNEQFF | TGTGCCAGCAGCTTAGGCGGGAGGGCCTACAATGAGCAGTTCTTC | many | TRBV7-2 | TRBD2 | TRBJ2-1
CASSLGGSGAYEQYF | TGCGCCAGCAGCCTTGGAGGGTCGGGGGCCTACGAGCAGTACTTC | once | TRBV5-1 | . | TRBJ2-7
CSVKDWGNEQFF | TGCAGCGTCAAGGACTGGGGCAATGAGCAGTTCTTC | . | TRBV29-1 | . | TRBJ2-1
CASSQGAGKPEAFF | TGTGCCAGCAGCCAAGGGGCAGGGAAGCCCGAAGCCTTCTTT | . | TRBV3-1 | . | TRBJ1-1
CATSDLPAGAEQFF | TGTGCCACCAGTGATTTGCCGGCGGGAGCTGAGCAGTTCTTC | . | TRBV24-1 | TRBD2 | TRBJ2-1
CASSPTSGRGGQETQYF | TGTGCCAGTAGCCCGACTAGCGGGAGAGGAGGGCAAGAGACCCAGTACTTC | many | TRBV19 | TRBD2 | TRBJ2-5
CASNLSTGNYDYTF | TGCGCCAGCAACTTGTCGACAGGGAACTATGACTACACCTTC | . | TRBV5-1 | TRBD1 | TRBJ1-2
CASSLSTTTGTGELFF | TGTGCCAGCAGTCTATCGACAACTACGGGCACCGGGGAGCTGTTTTTT | few | TRBV12-3/TRBV12-4 | . | TRBJ2-2
CASSLMAGDNSPLHF | TGTGCCAGCAGCCTCATGGCAGGGGATAATTCACCCCTCCACTTT | medium-sized | TRBV12-3/TRBV12-4 | . | TRBJ1-6
CSARRSPGATDTQYF | TGCAGTGCTAGACGGTCTCCAGGGGCTACAGATACGCAGTATTTT | . | TRBV20-1 | . | TRBJ2-3
CASSPSLAGVYEQYF | TGTGCCAGCAGTCCTTCCCTAGCGGGAGTCTACGAGCAGTACTTC | medium-sized | TRBV12-3/TRBV12-4 | TRBD2 | TRBJ2-7
CSVDSLWSESLSRNEQFF | TGCAGCGTTGATTCTTTGTGGAGCGAGAGCCTCTCCCGCAATGAGCAGTTCTTC | few | TRBV29-1 | . | TRBJ2-1
CASSLAIAGDTQTQYF | TGCGCCAGCAGCTTGGCGATAGCGGGAGATACACAGACCCAGTACTTC | few | TRBV5-1 | TRBD2 | TRBJ2-5
CASGFEVAGAYEQRF | TGTGCCAGCGGATTTGAGGTAGCGGGAGCTTACGAGCAGCGCTTC | . | TRBV7-6 | TRBD2 | TRBJ2-7
CSARGTDYLRGGIVGTDTQYF | TGCAGTGCTAGGGGGACCGACTATCTCCGAGGGGGTATAGTGGGGACAGATACGCAGTATTTT | . | TRBV20-1 | . | TRBJ2-3
CASSFRDSRNEQFF | TGTGCCAGCAGTTTTCGGGACTCCCGCAATGAGCAGTTCTTC | . | TRBV27 | . | TRBJ2-1
CASSPWTDRLQFF | TGTGCCAGCAGCCCTTGGACAGATCGGTTGCAGTTCTTC | medium-sized | TRBV14 | . | TRBJ2-1
CASTSGTPSYEQYF | TGCGCCAGCACGTCCGGGACTCCCTCCTACGAGCAGTACTTC | . | TRBV5-1 | . | TRBJ2-7
CASSLQGSYNEQFF | TGTGCCAGCAGCTTGCAAGGCTCCTACAATGAGCAGTTCTTC | many | TRBV5-6 | . | TRBJ2-1
CASSYSIQGTSYEQYF | TGTGCCAGCAGTTACTCGATCCAGGGCACCTCCTACGAGCAGTACTTC | once | TRBV6-5 | . | TRBJ2-7
CASSLKRRETQYF | TGTGCCAGCAGCTTGAAGAGGAGAGAGACCCAGTACTTC | . | TRBV5-6 | . | TRBJ2-5
CASSEGDRGYEQYF | TGTGCCAGCAGTGAAGGGGACAGGGGATACGAGCAGTACTTC | many | TRBV6-1 | TRBD1 | TRBJ2-7
CSGRGARDKGTQETQYF | TGCAGTGGCAGGGGTGCCCGGGACAAGGGGACACAAGAGACCCAGTACTTC | . | TRBV20-1 | . | TRBJ2-5
CASSSPTSGRSQETQYF | TGTGCCAGCAGTTCGCCGACTAGCGGGAGGTCCCAAGAGACCCAGTACTTC | few | TRBV13 | TRBD2 | TRBJ2-5
CASSQDGTVGGPYNEQYF | TGCGCCAGCAGCCAAGATGGGACAGTGGGAGGCCCTTACAATGAGCAGTATTTT | . | TRBV4-1 | . | TRBJ2-3